This TCR beta chain came from a study of T-cell memory formation after mild COVID-19. J lost 5 bases, V lost 3 bases, and 7 bases had no gene match. This CDR3 region has 16 residues. Germline assignment: CDR1 LNHNV and CDR2 YYDKDF (reference sequence). MiXCR was run by TCRdb on the 5' RACE reads, yielding one entry per CDR3 protein. The sample holds 540,000 or so distinct CDR3 sequences, just over 20% seen once. The chain has TRBV15 and TRBJ2-1; TRBD2 matches 10 bases. The receptor was isolated from an adult woman who had mild COVID-19 (a few samples of this study predate the infection). Cell type and time point are not known. Sequencing was carried out using PBMCs or a T cell subset sorted from them (not recorded which). The CDR3 sequence is CATSRETSGLNNEQFF. CDR3 DNA sequence: TGTGCCACCAGCAGGGAGACTAGCGGGCTAAACAATGAGCAGTTCTTC.